One and the same sample provided the 21 T cell receptor beta chains below, sequenced in a study of CD8+ T cells in alopecia areata. Regarding treatment: oral pan-JAK inhibitor, 5-10 mg twice daily. After isolation, RNA underwent reverse transcription to generate cDNA as the sequencing template. The assay was immunoSEQ multiplex PCR, and TCRdb's table has in-frame clones only and misses some. Among some 190,000 clones listed, 51% were seen once. The specimen was CD8+ T cells sorted from blood, collected at roughly week 53, from a patient treated with tofacitinib. These receptor sequences come from a human donor with alopecia areata.

V gene TRBV6-5 combines with J gene TRBJ1-5; D unclear. V dropped 4 bases and J dropped 7 bases, with 11 bases sitting between them. The germline V gene encodes CDR1 MNHEY and CDR2 SVGAGI. The CDR3 spans 13 residues. CDR3 protein: CASSSEAWQPQHF. CDR3 sequence (DNA): TGTGCCAGCAGTTCAGAAGCCTGGCAGCCCCAGCATTTT.

This clone was seen just once. This sequence joins TRBV2 and TRBJ2-7; D is perhaps TRBD2 (5 bases). The CDR3 spans 12 residues. Trimming cost V 6 bases and J 2 bases, with 8 bases left between them. From germline, CDR1 is SNHLY and CDR2 FYNNEI. The CDR3 nucleotides are TGTGCCAGCAGGGCGGGCCCCTACGAGCAGTACTTC. Protein sequence: CASRAGPYEQYF.

J is TRBJ2-7 and V is TRBV27, with D possibly matching TRBD1 (6 bases). Germline V CDR1 and CDR2: MNHEY, SMNVEV (reference sequence). The CDR3 runs 16 residues. V was cut by 8 bases and J by 3 bases, with 23 bases left in between. For the CDR3, the DNA is TGTGCCAGCGCAGCAACCCCCGGACAGTTTGACTACGAGCAGTACTTC. Protein: CASAATPGQFDYEQYF.

CDR3 coding DNA: TGTGCCAGCAGGAGGGGGGGTGCACAAGAGACCCAGTACTTC. This gives the protein CASRRGGAQETQYF. The chain employs TRBV7-2 and TRBJ2-5, with D possibly matching TRBD2 (7 bases). Trimming stripped 6 bases from V and 2 bases from J, with 13 bases between. Germline CDR1 is SGHTA and CDR2 is FQGNSA. This CDR3 is built from 14 residues.

This clone was counted between two and nine times. Other DNA sequences within the sample encode an identical CDR3. The V gene is TRBV5-1, the J gene TRBJ2-7, with D unclear. The germline V gene encodes CDR1 SGHRS and CDR2 YFSETQ. Trimming stripped 4 bases from V and 1 base from J, with 9 bases between. CDR3 length: 13 residues. The CDR3: CASSPAGSYEQYF. The CDR3, as DNA: TGCGCCAGCAGCCCAGCAGGTTCCTACGAGCAGTACTTC.

The table lists this clone with a few counts. This chain uses TRBV7-8 with TRBJ1-1; the D gene is possibly TRBD1 (5 bases). Trimming removed 5 bases at V and 10 bases at J, with 23 bases between. CDR3 size: 15 residues. From germline, CDR1 is SGHVS and CDR2 FQNEAQ. CDR3 in DNA: TGTGCCAGCAGCCCTCATTTGCGGGGTGGTGACAGAGCTTTCTTT. It specifies CASSPHLRGGDRAFF.

This clone was seen a handful of times. V gene TRBV4-3 combines with J gene TRBJ2-7; D is uncertain. Germline V gene lookup returns CDR1 LGHNA and CDR2 YSLEER. Between the trimmed V and J ends, which lost 0 bases and 2 bases, there was a span of 8 bases. The length of the CDR3 is 14 residues. CDR3 nucleotides: TGCGCCAGCAGCCAAGATATTAGGCCCTACGAGCAGTACTTC. This encodes CASSQDIRPYEQYF.

This clone occurred a few times. V gene TRBV29-1 combines with J gene TRBJ1-2; D possibly corresponds to TRBD1 (5 bases). The germline V gene has CDR1 SQVTM and CDR2 ANQGSEA. Trimming pared 1 base from V and 1 base from J, leaving 13 bases between. The CDR3 has 15 residues. The CDR3 DNA reads TGCAGCGTTGAAGCGTCGGCAGGGATTAACTATGGCTACACCTTC. Encoded protein: CSVEASAGINYGYTF.

This clone was detected only once. Other DNA sequences within the sample encode an identical CDR3. V usage is TRBV27 and J usage is TRBJ1-1, with 8 bases identical to TRBD1. The germline gives CDR1 MNHEY, CDR2 SMNVEV (reference sequence). The ends lost 6 bases at V and 5 bases at J; junction bases unmatched: 5. The CDR3 covers 13 residues. The CDR3 sequence: CASSPTGGTEAFF. The CDR3 DNA follows: TGTGCCAGCAGCCCCACAGGGGGAACTGAAGCTTTCTTT.

The chain carries TRBV15 and TRBJ1-1; D is unresolved. The V and J ends lost 0 bases and 6 bases respectively, with 14 bases between them. In germline, CDR1 is LNHNV, CDR2 YYDKDF (reference sequence). The length of the CDR3 is 15 residues. The CDR3 DNA sequence: TGTGCCACCAGCAGAGATAACCTGGATGGCGCTGAAGCTTTCTTT. It translates to CATSRDNLDGAEAFF.

This chain links TRBV2 with TRBJ2-5; 12 nucleotides match TRBD2. Germline V gives CDR1 SNHLY, CDR2 FYNNEI. With 7 bases clipped from V and 5 bases from J, the junction kept 14 bases outside the gene matches. The CDR3 consists of 17 residues. CDR3 sequence reads: CASTKTSGGGGAETQYF. CDR3 DNA: TGTGCCAGCACCAAGACTAGCGGGGGCGGCGGGGCGGAGACCCAGTACTTC.

This clone was found a few times. The chain recombines TRBV7-9 with TRBJ2-1; D ambiguous. This CDR3 has 12 amino acids. CDR1 SEHNR and CDR2 FQNEAQ come from the germline V gene (reference sequence). Deletions cut 0 bases from V and 7 bases from J, with 4 bases between. The CDR3 bases are TGTGCCAGCAGCTTAGCTAGTAATGAGCAGTTCTTC. Translated, it gives CASSLASNEQFF.

In DNA, the CDR3 is TGCGCCAGCAGCTTGGCTGTGTCGTCGAGGACCCAGTACTTC. It encodes CASSLAVSSRTQYF. The chain combines TRBV5-1 with TRBJ2-5; no clear D gene. V shed 0 bases and J shed 7 bases, with 13 bases lying between them. The CDR3 loop spans 14 amino acids. Germline lookup yields CDR1 SGHRS and CDR2 YFSETQ.

In this sample, this clone turned up a few times. Other DNA sequences of this sample code for an identical CDR3. CDR3 protein: CSVPGGTYNEQFF. In nucleotides, the CDR3 is TGCAGCGTTCCGGGGGGCACCTACAATGAGCAGTTCTTC. V and J are TRBV29-1 and TRBJ2-1, with D perhaps matching TRBD2 (7 bases). Germline values: CDR1 SQVTM, CDR2 ANQGSEA. CDR3 length: 13 residues. Trimming stripped 5 bases from V and 2 bases from J, with 10 bases between.

The CDR3 DNA reads TGTGCCAGCAGTGACCTTCGGGGGACCTCCTACGAGCAGTACTTC. Translation: CASSDLRGTSYEQYF. The V call is TRBV14, the J call TRBJ2-7; possibly TRBD2 for D (6 bases). The CDR3 covers 15 residues. CDR1 SGHDN and CDR2 FVKESK come from the germline V gene. Trimming took off 6 bases at V and 0 bases at J, with 15 bases between the two ends.

This sequence joins TRBV25-1 and TRBJ1-2; TRBD1 matches 8 bases. The CDR3 has 11 residues. J gave up 4 bases and V 8 bases, and 0 bases lay outside the gene matches. Germline V CDR1 and CDR2: MGHDK, SYGVNS. CDR3 residues: CASGTGYGYTF. In DNA form, the CDR3 reads TGTGCCAGCGGGACAGGCTATGGCTACACCTTC.

The V call is TRBV9, the J call TRBJ2-1; TRBD1 might be the D (6 bases). Germline V gene lookup returns CDR1 SGDLS and CDR2 YYNGEE. V was clipped by 4 bases and J by 4 bases, with 9 bases between them. This CDR3 has 13 amino acids. The CDR3 nucleotides are TGTGCCAGCAGCCCTCAGGGGTACAATGAGCAGTTCTTC. Residues: CASSPQGYNEQFF.

This clone has just a few counts. The rearrangement joins TRBV6-1 to TRBJ2-1, with D perhaps matching TRBD2 (5 bases). Trimming took 8 bases from V and 3 from J, leaving 8 bases between them. Germline V CDR1 and CDR2: MNHNS, SASEGT. This CDR3 has 12 residues. The CDR3 sequence: CASEGNYNEQFF. In nucleotides, the CDR3 is TGTGCCAGCGAGGGAAACTACAATGAGCAGTTCTTC.

The J gene is TRBJ2-5, the V gene TRBV5-4; 12 nucleotides align to TRBD2. Trimming took 4 bases from V and 5 from J; bases not matched to a gene: 9. Germline values: CDR1 SGHNT, CDR2 YYREEE (reference sequence). The CDR3 totals 16 residues. CDR3 sequence reads: CASSPGLAGRLETQYF. In DNA form, the CDR3 reads TGTGCCAGCAGCCCTGGACTAGCGGGGAGATTGGAGACCCAGTACTTC.

The chain couples TRBV9 to TRBJ2-1; no clear D. Per the germline V gene, CDR1 is SGDLS and CDR2 is YYNGEE. Deletions cut 0 bases from V and 5 bases from J, with 6 bases between. CDR3 length equals 13 residues. DNA of the CDR3: TGTGCCAGCAGCGTAGCCCCAAACAATGAGCAGTTCTTC. It translates to CASSVAPNNEQFF.

About this clone itself: The junction departs from germline at one end; a sequencing error may be responsible. J is TRBJ2-5 and V is TRBV13; D assignment may be TRBD1 or TRBD2 (5 bases each). Germline V lookup: CDR1 PRHDT, CDR2 FYEKMQ (reference sequence). The CDR3 is 13 residues long. The CDR3 reads CASSLGELETQYF. CDR3 in DNA: TGTGCCAGCAGCCTAGGGGAGTTAGAGACCCAGTACTTC.